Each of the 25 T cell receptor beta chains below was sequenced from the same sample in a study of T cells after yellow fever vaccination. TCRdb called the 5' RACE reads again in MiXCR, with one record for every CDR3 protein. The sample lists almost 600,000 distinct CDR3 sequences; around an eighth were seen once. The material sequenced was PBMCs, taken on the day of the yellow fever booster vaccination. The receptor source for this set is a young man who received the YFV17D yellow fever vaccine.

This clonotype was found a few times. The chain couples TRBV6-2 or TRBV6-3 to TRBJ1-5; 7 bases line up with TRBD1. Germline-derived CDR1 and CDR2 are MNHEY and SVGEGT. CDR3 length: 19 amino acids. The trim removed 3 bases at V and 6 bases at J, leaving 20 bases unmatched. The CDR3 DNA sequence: TGTGCCAGCAGTTATCGAAGGACGGGAGGCAGGGGGGAGTCTCAGCCCCAGCATTTT. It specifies CASSYRRTGGRGESQPQHF.

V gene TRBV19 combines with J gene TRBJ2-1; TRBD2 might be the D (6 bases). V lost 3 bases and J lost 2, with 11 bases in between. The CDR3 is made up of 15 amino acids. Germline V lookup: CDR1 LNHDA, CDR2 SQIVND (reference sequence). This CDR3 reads CASSIGAGPYNEQFF. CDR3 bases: TGTGCCAGTAGTATCGGGGCGGGACCCTACAATGAGCAGTTCTTC.

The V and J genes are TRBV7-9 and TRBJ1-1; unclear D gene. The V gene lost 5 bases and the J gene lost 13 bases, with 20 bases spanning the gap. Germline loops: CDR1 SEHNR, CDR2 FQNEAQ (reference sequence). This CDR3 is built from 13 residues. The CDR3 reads CASSQTLDLAGFF. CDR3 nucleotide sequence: TGTGCCAGCAGCCAAACCTTGGACCTCGCAGGTTTCTTT.

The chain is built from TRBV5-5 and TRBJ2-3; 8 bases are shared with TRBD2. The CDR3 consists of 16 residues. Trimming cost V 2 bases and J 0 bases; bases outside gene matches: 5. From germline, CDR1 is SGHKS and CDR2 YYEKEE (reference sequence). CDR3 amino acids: CASSLTSGLSTDTQYF. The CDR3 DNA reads TGTGCCAGCAGCTTAACTAGCGGCCTTAGCACAGATACGCAGTATTTT.

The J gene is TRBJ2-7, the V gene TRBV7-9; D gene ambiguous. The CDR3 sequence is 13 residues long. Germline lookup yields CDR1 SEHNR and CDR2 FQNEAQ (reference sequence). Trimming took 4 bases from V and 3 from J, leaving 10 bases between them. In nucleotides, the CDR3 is TGTGCCAGCAGCTCCCAGACTCACTACGAGCAGTACTTC. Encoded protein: CASSSQTHYEQYF.

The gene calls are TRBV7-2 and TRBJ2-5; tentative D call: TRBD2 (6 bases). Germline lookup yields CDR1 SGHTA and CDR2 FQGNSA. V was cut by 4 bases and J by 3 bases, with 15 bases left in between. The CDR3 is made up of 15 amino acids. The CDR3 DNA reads TGTGCCAGCAGCTCTTCGACTAGTCGAGAAGAGACCCAGTACTTC. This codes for CASSSSTSREETQYF.

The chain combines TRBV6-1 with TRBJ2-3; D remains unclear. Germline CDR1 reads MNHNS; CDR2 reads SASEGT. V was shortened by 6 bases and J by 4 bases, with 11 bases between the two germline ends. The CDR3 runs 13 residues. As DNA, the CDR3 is TGTGCCAGCAGCAAGACTTGGGCAGATACGCAGTATTTT. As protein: CASSKTWADTQYF.

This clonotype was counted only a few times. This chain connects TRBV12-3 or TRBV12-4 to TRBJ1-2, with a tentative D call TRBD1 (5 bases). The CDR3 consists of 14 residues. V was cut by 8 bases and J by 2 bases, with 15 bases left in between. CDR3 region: CASGPLGPNYGYTF. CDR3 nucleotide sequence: TGTGCCAGCGGCCCCCTGGGACCGAACTATGGCTACACCTTC.

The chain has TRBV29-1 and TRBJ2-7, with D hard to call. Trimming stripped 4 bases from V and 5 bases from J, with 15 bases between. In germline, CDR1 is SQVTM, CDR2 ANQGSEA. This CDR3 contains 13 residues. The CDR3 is CSVGDTDSHEQYF. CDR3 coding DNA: TGCAGCGTTGGGGATACAGATTCCCACGAGCAGTACTTC.

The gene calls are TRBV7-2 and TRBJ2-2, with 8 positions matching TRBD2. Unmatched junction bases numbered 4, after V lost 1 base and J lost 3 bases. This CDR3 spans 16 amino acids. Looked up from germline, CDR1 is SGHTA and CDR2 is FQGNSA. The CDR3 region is CASSLGRAGDTGELFF. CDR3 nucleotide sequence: TGTGCCAGCAGCTTAGGTCGAGCGGGAGACACCGGGGAGCTGTTTTTT.

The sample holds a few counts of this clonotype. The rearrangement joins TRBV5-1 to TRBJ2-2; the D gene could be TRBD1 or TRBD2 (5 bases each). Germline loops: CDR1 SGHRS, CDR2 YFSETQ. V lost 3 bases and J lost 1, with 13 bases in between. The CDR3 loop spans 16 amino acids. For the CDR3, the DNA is TGCGCCAGCAGCTCCAGGGTGGAGGTGAACACCGGGGAGCTGTTTTTT. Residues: CASSSRVEVNTGELFF.

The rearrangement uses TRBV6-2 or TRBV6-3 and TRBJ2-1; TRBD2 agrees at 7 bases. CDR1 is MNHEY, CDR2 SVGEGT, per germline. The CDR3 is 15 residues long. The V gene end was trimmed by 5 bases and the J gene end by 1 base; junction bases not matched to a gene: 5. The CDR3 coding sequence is TGTGCCAGCAGTATTAGCGGGCGGTCCTACAATGAGCAGTTCTTC. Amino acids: CASSISGRSYNEQFF.

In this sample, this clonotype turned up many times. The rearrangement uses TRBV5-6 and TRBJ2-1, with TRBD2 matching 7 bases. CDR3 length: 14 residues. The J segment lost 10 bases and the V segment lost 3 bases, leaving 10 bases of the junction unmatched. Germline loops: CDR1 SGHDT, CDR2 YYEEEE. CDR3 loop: CASSWGSGTREQFF. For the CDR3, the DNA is TGTGCCAGCAGCTGGGGGAGCGGGACTCGGGAGCAGTTCTTC.

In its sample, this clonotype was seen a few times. CDR3 DNA sequence: TGTGCCAGCAGGGAGGACAGGGGGACGTACGAGCAGTACTTC. Its translation is CASREDRGTYEQYF. This sequence joins TRBV7-2 and TRBJ2-7, with 10 bases matching TRBD1. Germline CDR1 and CDR2: SGHTA and FQGNSA. The length of the CDR3 is 14 residues. Unmatched junction bases numbered 6, after V lost 6 bases and J lost 4 bases.

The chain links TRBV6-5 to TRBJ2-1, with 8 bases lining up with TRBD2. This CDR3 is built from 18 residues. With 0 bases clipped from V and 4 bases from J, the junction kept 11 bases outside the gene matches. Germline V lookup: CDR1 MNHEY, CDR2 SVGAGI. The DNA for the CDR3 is TGTGCCAGCAGTTACTCGGGGGCGGGGGGCTCCACTTACAATGAGCAGTTCTTC. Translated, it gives CASSYSGAGGSTYNEQFF.

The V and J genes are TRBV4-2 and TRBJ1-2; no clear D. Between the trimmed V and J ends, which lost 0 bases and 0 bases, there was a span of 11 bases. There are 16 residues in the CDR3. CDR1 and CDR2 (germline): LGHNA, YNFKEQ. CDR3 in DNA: TGTGCCAGCAGCCAAGAGTCACAGCCTCCTAACTATGGCTACACCTTC. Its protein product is CASSQESQPPNYGYTF.

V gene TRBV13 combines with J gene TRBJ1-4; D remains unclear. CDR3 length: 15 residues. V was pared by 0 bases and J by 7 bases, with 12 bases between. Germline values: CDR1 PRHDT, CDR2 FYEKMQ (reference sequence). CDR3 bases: TGTGCCAGCAGCTTAGGTGCAGGCCAAGGTGAAAAACTGTTTTTT. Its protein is CASSLGAGQGEKLFF.

The CDR3 is CSASSRTGGGNEQYF. In DNA, the CDR3 is TGCAGTGCTAGCTCTCGGACAGGGGGTGGCAACGAGCAGTACTTC. The chain couples TRBV20-1 to TRBJ2-7; 10 bases line up with TRBD1. Per the germline V gene, CDR1 is DFQATT and CDR2 is SNEGSKA (reference sequence). V gave up 3 bases and J gave up 5 bases; unmatched junction bases: 10. There are 15 residues in the CDR3.

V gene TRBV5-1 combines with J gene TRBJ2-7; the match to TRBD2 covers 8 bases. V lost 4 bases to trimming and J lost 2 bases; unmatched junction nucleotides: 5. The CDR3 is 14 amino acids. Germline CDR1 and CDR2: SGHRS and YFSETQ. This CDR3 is CASSGSGNTYEQYF. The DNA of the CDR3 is TGCGCCAGCAGCGGTAGCGGGAATACCTACGAGCAGTACTTC.

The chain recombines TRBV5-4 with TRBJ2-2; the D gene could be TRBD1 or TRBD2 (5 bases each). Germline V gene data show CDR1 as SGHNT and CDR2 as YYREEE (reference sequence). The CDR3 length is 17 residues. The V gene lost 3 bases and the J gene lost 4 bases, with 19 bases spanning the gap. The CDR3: CASSSLGGGMGTGELFF. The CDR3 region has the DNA TGTGCCAGCAGCTCCCTTGGGGGTGGGATGGGCACCGGGGAGCTGTTTTTT.

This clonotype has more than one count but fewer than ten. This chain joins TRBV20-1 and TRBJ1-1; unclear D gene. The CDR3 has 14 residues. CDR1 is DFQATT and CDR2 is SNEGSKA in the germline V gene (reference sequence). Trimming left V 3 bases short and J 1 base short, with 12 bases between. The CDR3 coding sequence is TGCAGTGCTAGTGGGGTCTCCTCGAACACTGAAGCTTTCTTT. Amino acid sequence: CSASGVSSNTEAFF.

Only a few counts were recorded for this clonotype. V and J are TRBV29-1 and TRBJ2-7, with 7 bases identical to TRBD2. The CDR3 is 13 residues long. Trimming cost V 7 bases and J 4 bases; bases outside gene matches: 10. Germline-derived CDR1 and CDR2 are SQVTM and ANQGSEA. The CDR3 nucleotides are TGCAGCGCGAGGCGGGGGAGCCCGTACGAGCAGTACTTC. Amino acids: CSARRGSPYEQYF.

For the CDR3, the DNA is TGTGCCAGCAGTTACGTTGCCCGGACCTCCTACAATGAGCAGTTCTTC. It encodes CASSYVARTSYNEQFF. This chain uses TRBV6-5 with TRBJ2-1; no clear D gene. The CDR3 totals 16 residues. Germline lookup yields CDR1 MNHEY and CDR2 SVGAGI. V lost 2 bases to trimming and J lost 0 bases, with 11 bases between them.

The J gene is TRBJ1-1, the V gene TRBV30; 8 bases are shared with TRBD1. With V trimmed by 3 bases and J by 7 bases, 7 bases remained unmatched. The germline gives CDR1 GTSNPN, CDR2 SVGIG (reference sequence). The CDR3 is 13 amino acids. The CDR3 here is CAWRTLGTGEAFF. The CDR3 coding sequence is TGTGCCTGGAGGACCCTTGGGACAGGTGAAGCTTTCTTT.

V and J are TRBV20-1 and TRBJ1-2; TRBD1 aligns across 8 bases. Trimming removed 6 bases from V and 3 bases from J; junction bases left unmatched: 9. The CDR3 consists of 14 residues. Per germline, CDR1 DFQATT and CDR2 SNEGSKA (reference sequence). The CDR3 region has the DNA TGCAGTGCCGTTACGCAGGGGGCCGACTATGGCTACACCTTC. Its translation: CSAVTQGADYGYTF.